The rows below give T cell receptor beta chains drawn from one sample of a study of shared clonotypes between healthy human individuals. TCRdb's table, derived via immunoSEQ multiplex PCR, lists solely in-frame clones and lacks some. Here the sample spans more than 2,000,000 clones, approximately 93% being singletons. Sequenced input: naive CD4+ T cells from PBMCs. These receptors were taken from a man between 18 and 35 years old in good health. Some clones in this sample may be carry-over from other donors' samples. CDR3s include the opening cysteine and the closing phenylalanine or tryptophan. D genes are given only for firm matches. Clone size is shown for a subset of rows, as once, few, many or a class of expanded clone.

DNA	CDR3	length	V	J	D	size
TGTGCCAGCAGCCCGATAGGACAGCCCTACGAGCAGTACTTC	CASSPIGQPYEQYF	14	TRBV5-6	TRBJ2-7	.	.
TGTGCCAGCAGACGGGACAGGAGTGAAAAACTGTTTTTT	CASRRDRSEKLFF	13	TRBV5-4	TRBJ1-4	TRBD1	.
TGTGCCAGCAGCTCCCCGCGGACTAGCGGGAGTTACTCCTACAATGAGCAGTTCTTC	CASSSPRTSGSYSYNEQFF	19	TRBV7-6	TRBJ2-1	TRBD2	.
TGTGCCAGCAGCCGCCGGGACTTAACTAATGAAAAACTGTTTTTT	CASSRRDLTNEKLFF	15	TRBV7-9	TRBJ1-4	.	.
TGTGCCAGCAGCTTAGGGGCCGGGACTAGTGGTACAGATACGCAGTATTTT	CASSLGAGTSGTDTQYF	17	TRBV5-8	TRBJ2-3	TRBD2	.
TGTGCCAGCTCGTCGGAGTTAGACAATGAGCAGTTCTTC	CASSSELDNEQFF	13	TRBV18	TRBJ2-1	.	.
TGTGCCAGCATTCCGAGTCCGGGAGAGCGGGTCTACGAGCAGTACTTC	CASIPSPGERVYEQYF	16	TRBV6-8	TRBJ2-7	.	once
TGCGCCAGCAGCCAGGGCTTTCGGGTCAGAAGAAACACCATATATTTT	CASSQGFRVRRNTIYF	16	TRBV5-1	TRBJ1-3	.	once
TGCGCCAGCAGCTTACCCATTCTAGCCTTCTCCTACAATGAGCAGTTCTTC	CASSLPILAFSYNEQFF	17	TRBV5-1	TRBJ2-1	.	.
TGTGCCAGCAGCCATTTAGCGGGAGGGCCCACAGATACGCAGTATTTT	CASSHLAGGPTDTQYF	16	TRBV5-4	TRBJ2-3	TRBD2	.
TGTGCCAGCAGCTCCCTTGGGGGTAGCACAGATACGCAGTATTTT	CASSSLGGSTDTQYF	15	TRBV11-1	TRBJ2-3	.	.
TGTGCCAGCAGTTCCTTAGCGGAAAGCACAGATACGCAGTATTTT	CASSSLAESTDTQYF	15	TRBV28	TRBJ2-3	.	.
TGTGCCAGCAGTGCTCGCCTCGGCTCTAGCAGATCCTACGAGCAGTACTTC	CASSARLGSSRSYEQYF	17	TRBV6-1	TRBJ2-7	.	.
TGTGCCAGCAGGGACCGTCCCTACGAGCAGTACTTC	CASRDRPYEQYF	12	TRBV2	TRBJ2-7	.	.
TGTGCCAGTAGGGTCTCAGGAGTGAACACTGAAGCTTTCTTT	CASRVSGVNTEAFF	14	TRBV19	TRBJ1-1	.	.
TGCGCCAGCAGCCAAGAAGCAGGGGCCAACGTCCTGACTTTC	CASSQEAGANVLTF	14	TRBV4-1	TRBJ2-6	.	.
TGTGCCAGCAGTCCCCAGGAACAGCCCCAGCATTTT	CASSPQEQPQHF	12	TRBV6-5	TRBJ1-5	.	.
TGTGCCAGCGGAGGGAGGACTAGCGGGAGTGGGGAGCAGTACTTC	CASGGRTSGSGEQYF	15	TRBV18	TRBJ2-7	TRBD2	once
TGTGCCAGCTCACAAACCGGGACAGGGGGCAGGGTCCTAAACTCTAATGAGCAGTTCTTC	CASSQTGTGGRVLNSNEQFF	20	TRBV18	TRBJ2-1	TRBD1	.
TGCGCCAGCAGCAGACAGGGGGCGTACAATGAGCAGTTCTTC	CASSRQGAYNEQFF	14	TRBV5-1	TRBJ2-1	TRBD1	once
TGTGCCAGCAGCTCAGGGTTTAACTATGGCTACACCTTC	CASSSGFNYGYTF	13	TRBV7-9	TRBJ1-2	.	.
TGTGCCAGCAGTTTAGGGGGGGCGATGTCTGGGGCCAACGTCCTGACTTTC	CASSLGGAMSGANVLTF	17	TRBV28	TRBJ2-6	.	.
TGTGCCAGCAGCGTAGAACCCGCTGTGGACACGAACACCGGGGAGCTGTTTTTT	CASSVEPAVDTNTGELFF	18	TRBV9	TRBJ2-2	.	.
TGTGCCAGCAGTCCACCTAGCGGGAGGGCCAACGGGGAGCTGTTTTTT	CASSPPSGRANGELFF	16	TRBV28	TRBJ2-2	TRBD2	.
TGTGCCAGCAGCTTAGAGGACACCGGGGAGCTGTTTTTT	CASSLEDTGELFF	13	TRBV11-2	TRBJ2-2	.	.
TGTGCCAGCAGTCTTCCACCGGGACAGGGCTATGGCTACACCTTC	CASSLPPGQGYGYTF	15	TRBV28	TRBJ1-2	TRBD1	.
TGCCCCGGAGTAAGCGTGACAGATACGCAGTATTTT	CPGVSVTDTQYF	12	TRBV5-1	TRBJ2-3	.	.
TGTGCCAGCAGCCTTCAACAAGGGTCCTACGAGCAGTACTTC	CASSLQQGSYEQYF	14	TRBV5-5	TRBJ2-7	.	.
TGTGCCACGACATTGGGGATGAACACTGAAGCTTTCTTT	CATTLGMNTEAFF	13	TRBV7-9	TRBJ1-1	.	.
TGTGCCAGTAGTATACAGCTAGCGGATTACAATGAGCAGTTCTTC	CASSIQLADYNEQFF	15	TRBV19	TRBJ2-1	TRBD2	.
TGTGCCAGCAGATGGCAGCGTGAGGCCGGCAGCTATGGCTACACCTTC	CASRWQREAGSYGYTF	16	TRBV5-4	TRBJ1-2	.	once
TGTGCCAGCTCACGAGGACGGGGCGATACGCAGTATTTT	CASSRGRGDTQYF	13	TRBV18	TRBJ2-3	.	.
TGTGCCAGCAGCCAACTAGCGCTGAGCACAGATACGCAGTATTTT	CASSQLALSTDTQYF	15	TRBV4-2	TRBJ2-3	.	.
TGTGCCAGCAGTTCCAACTTTAGCGGGAGAATCAATGAGCAGTTCTTC	CASSSNFSGRINEQFF	16	TRBV7-9	TRBJ2-1	TRBD2	.
TGTGCCAGCAGGGCCTGGGGACAGGGGGCCCAAGGGCGCAATCAGCCCCAGCATTTT	CASRAWGQGAQGRNQPQHF	19	TRBV28	TRBJ1-5	TRBD1	.
TGTGCCACGGCGGAAGATATGAACACTGAAGCTTTCTTT	CATAEDMNTEAFF	13	TRBV2	TRBJ1-1	.	.